Included here is one TCR beta chain sequence, with context. What it recognizes is unknown. This sample was taken from a study of cytomegalovirus exposure and HLA in healthy donors. Study-level information: Of all 400 or so donors who were genotyped, roughly 81% belonged to the Caucasian-associated ancestry cluster. Overall study results and limits: Rare TCR sequences predominated, though certain public TCRs were found in many donors. Accounts indicate the classifier identified cytomegalovirus status with strong specificity and sensitivity. With further analysis later on, most CMV-associated TCR beta chains appeared HLA-restricted.

The CDR3 loop spans 12 amino acids. Looked up from germline, CDR1 is MDHEN and CDR2 is SYDVKM. Trimming stripped 1 base from V and 6 bases from J, with 4 bases between. The PCR contained 60 Vbeta and 13 Jbeta primers. The protocol was immunoSEQ multiplex PCR, while the TCRdb copy is restricted to in-frame clones and leaves out a portion. Here the sample table reports 200,000 or so clones. The J gene is TRBJ2-1, the V gene TRBV28; D gene ambiguous. This sequence was found in a girl aged 2 to 10 in good health and CMV-seropositive. Sequencing input: PBMCs. CDR3 DNA sequence: TGTGCCAGCAGTTTATCTACCAATGAGCAGTTCTTC. Residues: CASSLSTNEQFF.